Below, 16 T cell receptor beta chains from the same sample are listed, as sequenced in a study of Graves' ophthalmopathy and Graves' hyperthyroidism. RNA transcripts served as template for amplifying TCR beta CDR3 sequences. HTBI-primed first-round RT-PCR preceded second-round multiplex PCR. Using its own MiXCR run on the multiplex PCR reads, TCRdb lists one record per CDR3 protein. Of 200,000 to 250,000 distinct CDR3 sequences in the sample, around 50% were seen once. The sample taken for sequencing was peripheral blood. The receptor set was obtained from an adult man with Graves' ophthalmopathy.

This clonotype showed up just a few times. The V gene is TRBV29-1, the J gene TRBJ1-1; D gene unclear. Germline loops: CDR1 SQVTM, CDR2 ANQGSEA. The CDR3 covers 13 residues. CDR3 sequence: CGVDSGGDTEAFF. CDR3 in DNA: TGCGGTGTGGATTCAGGTGGGGACACTGAAGCTTTCTTT.

The chain combines TRBV20-1 with TRBJ2-7; 7 bases match TRBD1. CDR1 DFQATT and CDR2 SNEGSKA come from the germline V gene (reference sequence). The CDR3 spans 14 residues. After removal of 2 bases from V and 3 bases from J, the junction contained 7 bases not matched to a gene. The chain's CDR3 is CSARRQGGNYEQYF. DNA of the CDR3: TGCAGTGCTAGAAGACAGGGTGGGAACTACGAGCAGTACTTC.

This clonotype has at least ten counts. The V call is TRBV29-1, the J call TRBJ1-1; D is undetermined. The CDR3 is 11 residues long. The V end was cut by 3 bases, the J end by 2 bases, with 4 bases between. The germline V gene encodes CDR1 SQVTM and CDR2 ANQGSEA. This CDR3 is CSVEVNTEAFF. The CDR3 nucleotides read TGCAGCGTTGAGGTAAACACTGAAGCTTTCTTT.

The chain employs TRBV20-1 and TRBJ2-5; 7 bases fit TRBD2. This CDR3 comprises 15 residues. The V gene's germline CDR1 is DFQATT and CDR2 SNEGSKA (reference sequence). Germline trimming cut 6 bases from V and 3 bases from J; bases unmatched to any gene: 13. The CDR3 spells CSATTASGGKETQYF. The CDR3 DNA reads TGCAGTGCCACAACCGCTAGCGGAGGGAAAGAGACCCAGTACTTC.

The chain recombines TRBV7-2 with TRBJ1-3; D is perhaps TRBD1 (5 bases). V lost 4 bases and J 1 base, leaving 11 bases between the germline ends. The CDR3 is 15 amino acids. CDR1 SGHTA and CDR2 FQGNSA come from the germline V gene. This CDR3 is CASSSLQGSGNTIYF. The CDR3 DNA reads TGTGCCAGCAGCTCCCTTCAGGGTTCTGGAAACACCATATATTTT.

In its sample, this clonotype was seen many times. This chain joins TRBV29-1 and TRBJ1-1, with 8 bases matching TRBD1. Germline values: CDR1 SQVTM, CDR2 ANQGSEA. After removal of 7 bases from V and 4 bases from J, the junction contained 5 bases not matched to a gene. This CDR3 comprises 12 residues. CDR3 protein: CSENDRGTEAFF. The CDR3 DNA is TGCAGCGAGAATGACAGGGGCACTGAAGCTTTCTTT.

This clonotype appeared a few times. The chain links TRBV5-1 to TRBJ2-5; TRBD2 matches at 9 bases. Germline V gene lookup returns CDR1 SGHRS and CDR2 YFSETQ. Unmatched junction bases numbered 14, after V lost 6 bases and J lost 5 bases. The CDR3 totals 16 residues. The CDR3 DNA reads TGCGCCAGCATGGTGGGCATGCGGGAGGGCCGGGAGACCCAGTACTTC. This sequence encodes CASMVGMREGRETQYF.

The J gene is TRBJ2-7, the V gene TRBV6-4; D is uncertain. CDR1 is MRHNA, CDR2 SNTAGT, per germline. The CDR3 totals 11 residues. Trimming pared 6 bases from V and 5 bases from J, leaving 8 bases between. The CDR3 DNA reads TGTGCCAGCAGAAGTGGGCACGAGCAGTACTTC. Residues: CASRSGHEQYF.

This clonotype has just a few counts. This chain joins TRBV7-2 and TRBJ2-2; D perhaps matches TRBD1 (5 bases). V was pared by 0 bases and J by 2 bases, with 13 bases between. Germline CDR1 SGHTA, CDR2 FQGNSA. The CDR3 is 17 amino acids. The CDR3 here is CASSLAGRADNTGELFF. CDR3 nucleotides: TGTGCCAGCAGCTTAGCAGGCAGGGCTGACAACACCGGGGAGCTGTTTTTT.

This chain joins TRBV19 and TRBJ1-2, with 7 bases lining up with TRBD1. V shed 3 bases and J 8 bases; nucleotides not matched to a gene: 15. Germline-derived CDR1 and CDR2 are LNHDA and SQIVND (reference sequence). The CDR3 runs to 16 residues. CDR3 region: CASSILKGARDGGYTF. CDR3 bases: TGTGCCAGTAGTATTTTGAAGGGGGCTAGAGATGGCGGCTACACCTTC.

This chain uses TRBV12-3 or TRBV12-4 with TRBJ1-1; D might be TRBD1 (6 bases). The ends were cut back, 6 bases at V and 0 bases at J, with 29 bases in the middle. This CDR3 has 20 residues. CDR3 protein: CASSLVRRGLALDLNTEAFF. In DNA form, the CDR3 reads TGTGCCAGCAGCTTGGTTCGCCGGGGGCTGGCCCTAGACTTGAACACTGAAGCTTTCTTT.

This clonotype has a count of ten or more. V usage is TRBV24-1 and J usage is TRBJ1-2; D not resolved. The CDR3 is 13 amino acids. Germline V CDR1 and CDR2: KGHDR, SFDVKD. V lost 3 bases and J lost 8, with 12 bases in between. CDR3 protein: CATSDPDLSGYTF. The CDR3 bases are TGTGCCACCAGTGATCCCGACCTTTCCGGCTACACCTTC.

The gene calls are TRBV12-3 or TRBV12-4 and TRBJ2-2; D is perhaps TRBD1 or TRBD2 (6 bases each). Trimming removed 11 bases at V and 9 bases at J, with 13 bases between. The CDR3 consists of 11 residues. CDR3 sequence (DNA): TGTGCCGGAGGGGGGCCTCGGGAGCTGTTTTTT. Its protein product is CAGGGPRELFF.

This clonotype was observed at least ten times. The CDR3 loop reads CASSPRGDSNQPQHF. The CDR3 region has the DNA TGTGCCAGCAGTCCCAGGGGCGATAGCAATCAGCCCCAGCATTTT. The J gene is TRBJ1-5, the V gene TRBV25-1, with D possibly TRBD1 on 6 matching bases. The germline V gene encodes CDR1 MGHDK and CDR2 SYGVNS. The ends were cut back, 5 bases at V and 0 bases at J, with 11 bases in the middle. This CDR3 has 15 amino acids.

This clonotype was counted between two and nine times. The genes are TRBV10-1 and TRBJ1-1; TRBD1 aligns across 8 bases. V shed 6 bases and J 7 bases; nucleotides not matched to a gene: 4. There are 12 residues in the CDR3. In germline, CDR1 is WNHNN, CDR2 SYGVQD (reference sequence). CDR3 region: CASSRTGLEAFF. The DNA for the CDR3 is TGCGCCAGCAGCCGGACAGGGCTTGAAGCTTTCTTT.

Only a few counts were recorded for this clonotype. V is TRBV11-2 and J is TRBJ1-1; 7 bases line up with TRBD1. Losses at the gene ends were 4 bases for V and 4 bases for J; bases not matched to a gene: 12. The CDR3 spans 16 residues. Germline values: CDR1 SGHAT, CDR2 FQNNGV. The CDR3 region has the DNA TGTGCCAGCAGCTCGCTCCGACAGGGCGTGGGCACTGAAGCTTTCTTT. This codes for CASSSLRQGVGTEAFF.